The sequence of this T cell receptor beta chain was determined in a study of blood T cell repertoires in COVID-19. Clones were read by immunoSEQ multiplex PCR, and TCRdb kept only the in-frame ones, dropping some. Among roughly 200,000 clones, more than 70% were seen once, and the ten largest hold 18%. Germline V CDR1 and CDR2: SGHTA, FQGNSA. The V and J ends lost 1 base and 0 bases respectively, with 10 bases between them. CDR3 size: 16 residues. Sequenced sample: peripheral blood. The source is a man aged 45-60 years with COVID-19, enrolled during active disease. The chain has TRBV7-2 and TRBJ2-4, with a weak D call TRBD2 (6 bases). CDR3 in amino acids: CASSLGRDQAKNIQYF. The CDR3 DNA follows: TGTGCCAGCAGCTTAGGGAGGGACCAAGCCAAAAACATTCAGTACTTC. The whole variable domain, filled in from reference TRBV7-2 and TRBJ2-4, reads GAGVSQSPSNKVTEKGKDVELRCDPISGHTALYWYRQSLGQGLEFLIYFQGNSAPDKSGLPSDRFSAERTGGSVSTLTIQRTQQEDSAVYLCASSLGRDQAKNIQYFGAGTRLSVL.